The text below deals with one TCR beta chain. Its antigen is still unknown. Each of the donors was a healthy bone marrow donor. At sampling all donors were nominally healthy, likely with unrecorded immune exposures. This record belongs to a study of cytomegalovirus exposure and HLA in healthy donors. V shed 4 bases, J shed 7 bases, and the junction held 11 bases outside the gene matches. Looked up from germline, CDR1 is SGHNT and CDR2 is YYREEE (reference sequence). This CDR3 comprises 16 residues. With 60 Vbeta and 13 Jbeta primers, the PCR was carried out. Clones were sequenced by immunoSEQ multiplex PCR, and TCRdb holds only the in-frame ones, with some missing. This repertoire includes 130,000 or so clones. Study outcomes and limitations: Reports indicate that TCR beta sequences accurately predicted the HLA-A and HLA-B alleles of most subjects.

This TCR was recovered from a woman between 40 and 55 years old in good health and CMV-seronegative. The specimen was PBMCs. The rearrangement links TRBV5-4 to TRBJ1-2; 12 nucleotides line up with TRBD1. CDR3 DNA: TGTGCCAGCAGCATCCGGGACAGGGGGCAGTATAGTGGCTACACCTTC. Protein product: CASSIRDRGQYSGYTF.